The sample holds many counts of the clone carrying this T cell receptor beta chain. What it binds is not known. The data originate from a study of human T cells and chemical hapten exposure. For the study at large: Sensitization applied 2% DPC to roughly 2 cm by roughly 2 cm of upper inner arm skin. Patch tests put 0.01% DPC on the upper back, read at 6 days. Study-level results: Expanded TCRs showed more large CDR3 clusters than pre-sensitization or healthy control sets.

This CDR3 comprises 16 residues. V lost 0 bases, J lost 4 bases, and 8 bases stayed unmatched. Germline CDR1 reads LGHNA; CDR2 reads YSLEER. This sample's time point: pre-sensitization, week 0. The treatment denotes: therapeutic diphenylcyclopropenone sensitization with weekly scalp DPC. TCRdb re-analysed the RACE reads in MiXCR, keeping a single row per CDR3 protein. The sample shows around 56,000 distinct CDR3 sequences, roughly a tenth of them seen only once. The TCR was taken from a man aged 40-49 years with alopecia areata. Some clones in this sample may be carry-over from other donors' samples. The chain employs TRBV4-3 and TRBJ2-7; TRBD1 matches at 8 bases. This specimen consisted of whole blood, obtained in connection with sensitization to the hapten diphenylcyclopropenone (DPC). The CDR3 DNA reads TGCGCCAGCAGCCAAGATCTTGGTCAGGGGGCTTACGAGCAGTACTTC. It codes for CASSQDLGQGAYEQYF.